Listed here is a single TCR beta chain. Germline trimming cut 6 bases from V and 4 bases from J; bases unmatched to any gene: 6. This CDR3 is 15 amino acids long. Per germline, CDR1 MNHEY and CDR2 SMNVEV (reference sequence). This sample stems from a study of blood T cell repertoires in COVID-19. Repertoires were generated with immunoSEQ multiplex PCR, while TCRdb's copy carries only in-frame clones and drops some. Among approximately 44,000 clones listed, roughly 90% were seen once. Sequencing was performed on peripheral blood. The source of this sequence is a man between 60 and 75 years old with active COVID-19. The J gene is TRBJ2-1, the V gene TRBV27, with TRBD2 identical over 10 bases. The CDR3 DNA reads TGTGCCAGCAGAATGGGGACTAGCGCATACAATGAGCAGTTCTTC. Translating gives CASRMGTSAYNEQFF.